Below, 25 T cell receptor beta chains from the same sample are listed, as sequenced in a study of blood T cell repertoires in COVID-19. Produced via immunoSEQ multiplex PCR; TCRdb's table is partial and in-frame only. The table has about 83,000 clones, 85% to 90% seen once. Specimen: peripheral blood. The source is an elderly woman in a cohort sampled during active or convalescent COVID-19.

V gene TRBV10-1 combines with J gene TRBJ1-6, with 7 bases that match TRBD1. Germline V lookup: CDR1 WNHNN, CDR2 SYGVQD (reference sequence). The CDR3 sequence is 15 residues long. Trimming at V came to 0 bases and at J to 10 bases, leaving 6 bases not matched to a gene. The CDR3 nucleotides are TGCGCCAGCAGTGAGTCCGCAGGGGGAAGGTCACCCCTCCACTTT. It translates to CASSESAGGRSPLHF.

The rearrangement joins TRBV5-1 to TRBJ2-3, with TRBD1 matching 7 bases. CDR1 and CDR2 from the germline V gene are SGHRS and YFSETQ. The junction had 1 base not matched to a gene; V was cut back by 2 bases and J by 1 base. The CDR3 is made up of 14 amino acids. The CDR3 region has the DNA TGCGCCAGCAGCTTTGGGACAGGCACAGATACGCAGTATTTT. It specifies CASSFGTGTDTQYF.

This clone was observed a few times. CDR3 sequence: CATWTGGSNEKLFF. The CDR3 nucleotides read TGTGCCACATGGACAGGGGGCAGTAATGAAAAACTGTTTTTT. The rearrangement uses TRBV6-5 and TRBJ1-4, with 11 positions matching TRBD1. This CDR3 has 14 amino acids. The V segment lost 10 bases and the J segment 4 bases; nucleotides outside the gene matches: 5. CDR1 is MNHEY, CDR2 SVGAGI, per germline.

The rearrangement uses TRBV21-1 and TRBJ2-1; TRBD2, as called in the table, went unchecked against the DNA. TRBV21-1 is listed as a pseudogene. There are 12 residues in the CDR3. The CDR3 sequence: CASSTPYNEQFF. The CDR3, as DNA: TGTGCCAGCAGCACTCCCTACAATGAGCAGTTCTTC.

This clone was seen a handful of times. The rearrangement joins TRBV30 to TRBJ1-4; 11 nucleotides align to TRBD1. In germline, CDR1 is GTSNPN, CDR2 SVGIG (reference sequence). The CDR3 contains 14 residues. V lost 3 bases to trimming and J lost 6 bases; unmatched junction nucleotides: 3. The CDR3 spells CAWRGQGGHEKLFF. The DNA for the CDR3 is TGTGCCTGGAGGGGACAGGGGGGGCATGAAAAACTGTTTTTT.

This chain connects TRBV6-4 to TRBJ1-1; D not certain. Between the trimmed V and J ends, which lost 4 bases and 0 bases, there was a span of 6 bases. Germline V CDR1 and CDR2: MRHNA, SNTAGT. The CDR3 covers 13 residues. CDR3 in DNA: TGTGCCAGCAGTGTTGAGCTGAACACTGAAGCTTTCTTT. Protein: CASSVELNTEAFF.

The chain joins TRBV5-1 to TRBJ1-1; D is perhaps TRBD1 (6 bases). The germline CDR1 and CDR2 sequences are SGHRS and YFSETQ. V gave up 4 bases and J gave up 7 bases, with 14 bases separating them. This CDR3 has 13 residues. This CDR3 is CASSPDRYFEAFF. For the CDR3, the DNA is TGCGCCAGCAGCCCTGACAGGTATTTTGAAGCTTTCTTT.

The V call is TRBV4-1, the J call TRBJ2-7; weak D call: TRBD1 (5 bases). The CDR3 has 15 residues. Germline values: CDR1 MGHRA, CDR2 YSYEKL. V dropped 4 bases and J dropped 3 bases, with 16 bases sitting between them. CDR3 loop: CASSPTVEASYEQYF. The CDR3 DNA is TGCGCCAGCAGCCCGACAGTAGAAGCGAGCTACGAGCAGTACTTC.

This clone was counted many times. The chain employs TRBV3-1 (or the pseudogene TRBV3-2) and TRBJ2-7, with a weak D call TRBD1 (6 bases). Trimming stripped 7 bases from V and 3 bases from J, with 16 bases between. The germline CDR1 and CDR2 sequences are LGHDT and YNNKEL (reference sequence). The CDR3 length is 14 residues. The CDR3 reads CASKPGTKSYEQYF. The CDR3 DNA follows: TGTGCCAGCAAACCCGGGACAAAGAGCTACGAGCAGTACTTC.

The chain employs TRBV29-1 and TRBJ1-1; D gene unclear. The ends were cut back, 2 bases at V and 8 bases at J, with 6 bases in the middle. The CDR3 is 10 residues long. Germline V gene sequence: CDR1 SQVTM, CDR2 ANQGSEA. In DNA form, the CDR3 reads TGCAGCGTTGAATTTGTAGAAGCTTTCTTT. It yields the protein CSVEFVEAFF.

The rearrangement links TRBV28 to TRBJ2-7, with D possibly being TRBD1 (5 bases). CDR3 length: 19 residues. Trimming removed 4 bases at V and 0 bases at J, with 25 bases between. Germline CDR1 is MDHEN and CDR2 is SYDVKM. CDR3 protein: CASSSQAFLGPISSYEQYF. CDR3 coding DNA: TGTGCCAGCAGTTCACAGGCCTTCCTTGGGCCTATCAGCTCCTACGAGCAGTACTTC.

The rearrangement joins TRBV18 to TRBJ1-1, with a weak D call TRBD1 (6 bases). Germline V gene sequence: CDR1 KGHSH, CDR2 LQKENI. The CDR3 is made up of 15 amino acids. Trimming removed 5 bases at V and 4 bases at J, with 17 bases between. CDR3 sequence: CASSSPQGPSTEAFF. In DNA, the CDR3 is TGTGCCAGCTCATCGCCCCAGGGGCCTAGCACTGAAGCTTTCTTT.

In its sample, this clone was seen a few times. V gene TRBV9 combines with J gene TRBJ1-1; D may be TRBD1 (6 bases). The CDR3 covers 17 residues. CDR1 and CDR2 from the germline V gene are SGDLS and YYNGEE. V was trimmed by 2 bases and J by 0 bases, leaving 17 bases between them. The CDR3 spells CASSVVPGAYMNTEAFF. CDR3 coding DNA: TGTGCCAGCAGCGTGGTACCAGGGGCATACATGAACACTGAAGCTTTCTTT. Based on the CDR3 plus reference TRBV9 and TRBJ1-1, the full variable domain is DSGVTQTPKHLITATGQRVTLRCSPRSGDLSVYWYQQSLDQGLQFLIQYYNGEERAKGNILERFSAQQFPDLHSELNLSSLELGDSALYFCASSVVPGAYMNTEAFFGQGTRLTVV.

In DNA form, the CDR3 reads TGTGCCAGCACCCATACTCCTATGAAAAAACTGTTTTTT. Translating gives CASTHTPMKKLFF. The chain carries TRBV28 and TRBJ1-4, with D hard to call. The V gene lost 7 bases and the J gene lost 9 bases, with 15 bases spanning the gap. Germline loops: CDR1 MDHEN, CDR2 SYDVKM. The length of the CDR3 is 13 residues.

The chain has TRBV25-1 and TRBJ1-2; D is uncertain. With 6 bases removed from V and 7 bases from J, the gap between germline ends came to 18 bases. Per germline, CDR1 MGHDK and CDR2 SYGVNS. This CDR3 region has 14 residues. The CDR3: CASRSQAEVGGYTF. The CDR3 coding sequence is TGTGCCAGCAGGAGCCAGGCGGAGGTTGGTGGCTACACCTTC.

The chain carries TRBV2 and TRBJ2-7, with 13 bases matching TRBD2. Germline CDR1 SNHLY, CDR2 FYNNEI. V trimming: 8 bases; J trimming: 0 bases; junction bases outside the gene matches: 13. The CDR3 sequence is 18 residues long. The CDR3 DNA sequence: TGTGCCAGCGAGCCCTCAAGACTAGCGGGAGGCCTCTCCTACGAGCAGTACTTC. This sequence encodes CASEPSRLAGGLSYEQYF. The full variable domain, completed using reference TRBV2 and TRBJ2-7, is EPEVTQTPSHQVTQMGQEVILRCVPISNHLYFYWYRQILGQKVEFLVSFYNNEISEKSEIFDDQFSVERPDGSNFTLKIRSTKLEDSAMYFCASEPSRLAGGLSYEQYFGPGTRLTVT.

The rearrangement uses TRBV29-1 and TRBJ1-5; 9 nucleotides line up with TRBD1. V dropped 6 bases and J dropped 6; count of bases not matched to a gene: 9. Germline V gene data show CDR1 as SQVTM and CDR2 as ANQGSEA. The CDR3 is made up of 14 amino acids. CDR3 region: CSVSTGTGSQPQHF. DNA of the CDR3: TGCAGCGTATCAACCGGGACAGGGAGTCAGCCCCAGCATTTT.

J is TRBJ1-1 and V is TRBV5-5; D may be TRBD1 (6 bases). Trimming cost V 4 bases and J 3 bases, with 10 bases left between them. Germline V gene data show CDR1 as SGHKS and CDR2 as YYEKEE (reference sequence). The CDR3 is 13 residues long. CDR3 residues: CASSQEGDTEAFF. CDR3 DNA sequence: TGTGCCAGCAGCCAAGAGGGGGACACTGAAGCTTTCTTT.

This clone was found a few times. This rearrangement joins TRBV5-1 to TRBJ2-7; 7 bases match TRBD2. V trimming: 0 bases; J trimming: 1 base; junction bases outside the gene matches: 4. The CDR3 length is 15 residues. Germline V gene sequence: CDR1 SGHRS, CDR2 YFSETQ. The CDR3 DNA sequence: TGCGCCAGCAGCTTGGACGGCGGGAGTTCCTACGAGCAGTACTTC. Its protein is CASSLDGGSSYEQYF.

CDR3 amino acids: CASSLSRGATYNEQFF. The DNA of the CDR3 is TGTGCCAGCAGTTTATCGCGCGGGGCGACCTACAATGAGCAGTTCTTC. The V gene is TRBV28, the J gene TRBJ2-1, with D perhaps TRBD2 (6 bases). The CDR3 covers 16 residues. Trimming pared 1 base from V and 2 bases from J, leaving 12 bases between. Germline V gives CDR1 MDHEN, CDR2 SYDVKM. The full variable domain, its missing parts supplied by reference TRBV28 and TRBJ2-1, is DVKVTQSSRYLVKRTGEKVFLECVQDMDHENMFWYRQDPGLGLRLIYFSYDVKMKEKGDIPEGYSVSREKKERFSLILESASTNQTSMYLCASSLSRGATYNEQFFGPGTRLTVL.

This clone showed up just a few times. This rearrangement joins TRBV27 to TRBJ2-2; D is ambiguous. The CDR3 runs 13 residues. V shed 6 bases and J shed 7 bases, with 12 bases lying between them. CDR1 MNHEY and CDR2 SMNVEV come from the germline V gene (reference sequence). The DNA of the CDR3 is TGTGCCAGCAGGGCCCTATCGGGCGGGGAGCTGTTTTTT. As protein: CASRALSGGELFF.

The chain recombines TRBV7-2 with TRBJ2-5; 8 positions agree with TRBD2. V trimming: 3 bases; J trimming: 5 bases; junction bases outside the gene matches: 8. The length of the CDR3 is 15 residues. The germline gives CDR1 SGHTA, CDR2 FQGNSA. The CDR3 reads CASSFFWIAGETQYF. The CDR3 nucleotides read TGTGCCAGCAGCTTCTTTTGGATAGCGGGGGAGACCCAGTACTTC.

The J gene is TRBJ2-2, the V gene TRBV6-2 or TRBV6-3; the D gene is possibly TRBD1 (6 bases). The V end was cut by 5 bases, the J end by 7 bases, with 14 bases between. CDR3 length equals 14 residues. CDR1 is MNHEY and CDR2 is SVGEGT in the germline V gene. CDR3 bases: TGTGCCAGCAGTCAAAACAGGGTTGACGGGGAGCTGTTTTTT. Translated, it gives CASSQNRVDGELFF.

This chain uses TRBV11-3 with TRBJ2-1; 12 bases fit TRBD2. Per the germline V gene, CDR1 is SGHNT and CDR2 is YENEEA. J lost 5 bases, V lost 5 bases, and 4 bases had no gene match. The CDR3 is made up of 15 amino acids. The chain's CDR3 is CASSIRLAGDNEQFF. The CDR3 DNA reads TGTGCCAGCAGCATCAGACTAGCGGGGGACAATGAGCAGTTCTTC.

The chain links TRBV30 to TRBJ1-3; 9 nucleotides line up with TRBD1. Germline trimming cut 3 bases from V and 4 bases from J; bases unmatched to any gene: 7. In germline, CDR1 is GTSNPN, CDR2 SVGIG (reference sequence). The CDR3 is made up of 15 amino acids. In DNA, the CDR3 is TGTGCCTGGAGCGTCCGGACAGGGGAAGGAAACACCATATATTTT. As protein: CAWSVRTGEGNTIYF. The variable domain in full, with the rest retrieved from reference TRBV30 and TRBJ1-3, is SQTIHQWPATLVQPVGSPLSLECTVEGTSNPNLYWYRQAAGRGLQLLFYSVGIGQISSEVPQNLSASRPQDRQFILSSKKLLLSDSGFYLCAWSVRTGEGNTIYFGEGSWLTVV.